The 23 T cell receptor beta chains given below trace back to one sample, sequenced in a study of cytomegalovirus exposure and HLA in healthy donors. The PCR had 60 Vbeta and 13 Jbeta primers. The assay was immunoSEQ multiplex PCR, and TCRdb's table has in-frame clones only and misses some. The profile shows roughly 88,000 clones, about two thirds of them singletons. The specimen sequenced was PBMCs. These receptors came from a man aged 50-59 years in good health and CMV-seronegative.

J is TRBJ1-6 and V is TRBV4-2; 7 bases line up with TRBD1. Germline V gene sequence: CDR1 LGHNA, CDR2 YNFKEQ. Losses at the gene ends were 4 bases for V and 6 bases for J; bases not matched to a gene: 6. CDR3 length: 15 residues. CDR3 loop: CASSRDSLSNSPLHF. The CDR3 region has the DNA TGTGCCAGCAGCCGGGACAGTTTGAGTAATTCACCCCTCCACTTT.

The chain recombines TRBV29-1 with TRBJ2-6; D not resolved. CDR3 size: 15 residues. Germline-derived CDR1 and CDR2 are SQVTM and ANQGSEA. Trimming removed 3 bases from V and 0 bases from J, with 9 bases in between. CDR3 in DNA: TGCAGCGTTGATGGAGTTAGCTCTGGGGCCAACGTCCTGACTTTC. Translating gives CSVDGVSSGANVLTF.

The V and J genes are TRBV6-6 and TRBJ1-3, with 7 nucleotides matching TRBD1. The CDR3 contains 14 residues. Unmatched junction bases numbered 5, after V lost 5 bases and J lost 4 bases. CDR1 is MNHNY and CDR2 is SVGAGI in the germline V gene (reference sequence). CDR3 DNA sequence: TGTGCCAGCAGTAGACAGGGTGCGGGAAACACCATATATTTT. Residues: CASSRQGAGNTIYF.

The genes are TRBV6-5 and TRBJ2-1; 7 bases line up with TRBD1. This CDR3 comprises 11 residues. Trimming cost V 6 bases and J 7 bases; bases outside gene matches: 0. Per the germline V gene, CDR1 is MNHEY and CDR2 is SVGAGI. CDR3 DNA sequence: TGTGCCAGCAGGACAGGGAATGAGCAGTTCTTC. This translates into CASRTGNEQFF.

This sequence joins TRBV5-1 and TRBJ2-3; 10 nucleotides align to TRBD1. Unmatched junction bases numbered 2, after V lost 1 base and J lost 3 bases. The CDR3 runs to 15 residues. Looked up from germline, CDR1 is SGHRS and CDR2 is YFSETQ. In nucleotides, the CDR3 is TGCGCCAGCAGCTTGATGGGACAGGGGACAGATACGCAGTATTTT. Residues: CASSLMGQGTDTQYF.

The genes are TRBV7-2 and TRBJ1-1; D unclear. Per germline, CDR1 SGHTA and CDR2 FQGNSA. The CDR3 consists of 12 residues. The ends were cut back, 3 bases at V and 5 bases at J, with 7 bases in the middle. CDR3 sequence: CASSFQRTEAFF. The DNA of the CDR3 is TGTGCCAGCAGCTTCCAGCGGACTGAAGCTTTCTTT.

The rearrangement links TRBV28 to TRBJ1-4, with 9 positions matching TRBD1. This CDR3 is 16 amino acids long. The germline gives CDR1 MDHEN, CDR2 SYDVKM. Trimming cost V 6 bases and J 3 bases; bases outside gene matches: 8. The CDR3 loop is CASRPGTGKANEKLFF. The CDR3 bases are TGTGCCAGCAGGCCCGGGACAGGGAAGGCTAATGAAAAACTGTTTTTT.

The chain uses TRBV15 and TRBJ2-3; the match to TRBD2 covers 8 bases. Germline assignment: CDR1 LNHNV and CDR2 YYDKDF (reference sequence). The J segment lost 7 bases and the V segment lost 0 bases, leaving 12 bases of the junction unmatched. The CDR3 is 17 residues long. The CDR3 nucleotides read TGTGCCACCAGCAGAGAGAAAGCAGCGGGAGCTAAGTATACGCAGTATTTT. The encoded protein is CATSREKAAGAKYTQYF.

The J gene is TRBJ2-7, the V gene TRBV19, with D possibly matching TRBD1 (6 bases). This CDR3 spans 16 amino acids. Germline assignment: CDR1 LNHDA and CDR2 SQIVND (reference sequence). The V end lost 7 bases, the J end lost 0 bases, and 19 bases lay between the germline ends. CDR3 sequence reads: CASTTLYRVSSYEQYV. The CDR3 bases are TGTGCCAGTACCACCCTTTACAGGGTATCCTCCTACGAGCAGTACGTC.

The chain recombines TRBV5-6 with TRBJ1-1; TRBD1 is a possible D gene (6 bases). There are 18 residues in the CDR3. V lost 0 bases and J 1 base, leaving 19 bases between the germline ends. In germline, CDR1 is SGHDT, CDR2 YYEEEE. CDR3 in DNA: TGTGCCAGCAGCTTGGCGAACGGGGTGGGGGCTAGGAACACTGAAGCTTTCTTT. Amino acids: CASSLANGVGARNTEAFF.

The rearrangement uses TRBV7-6 and TRBJ1-2, with 7 positions matching TRBD1. CDR1 SGHVS and CDR2 FNYEAQ come from the germline V gene. CDR3 size: 13 residues. The V gene end was trimmed by 5 bases and the J gene end by 2 bases; junction bases not matched to a gene: 2. CDR3: CASSPGQNYGYTF. In DNA form, the CDR3 reads TGTGCCAGCAGCCCGGGACAGAACTATGGCTACACCTTC.

The chain has TRBV6-5 and TRBJ2-1; TRBD2 aligns across 9 bases. V was pared by 4 bases and J by 6 bases, with 10 bases of the junction left unmatched. Germline CDR1 and CDR2: MNHEY and SVGAGI. This CDR3 is built from 16 residues. The CDR3 reads CASSFRFRSGSNEQFF. In DNA form, the CDR3 reads TGTGCCAGCAGTTTCCGTTTCCGTAGCGGGAGCAATGAGCAGTTCTTC.

This clone was detected a few times. The rearrangement joins TRBV5-1 to TRBJ1-1; unclear D gene. The CDR3 is 13 amino acids. Trimming left V 4 bases short and J 4 bases short, with 11 bases between. Germline V gene data show CDR1 as SGHRS and CDR2 as YFSETQ. CDR3 DNA sequence: TGCGCCAGCAGCGTAGATAGCAGCACTGAAGCTTTCTTT. It yields the protein CASSVDSSTEAFF. The full variable domain, rest sourced from reference TRBV5-1 and TRBJ1-1, is KAGVTQTPRYLIKTRGQQVTLSCSPISGHRSVSWYQQTPGQGLQFLFEYFSETQRNKGNFPGRFSGRQFSNSRSEMNVSTLELGDSALYLCASSVDSSTEAFFGQGTRLTVV.

This chain joins TRBV30 and TRBJ2-2; 9 positions agree with TRBD2. Per the germline V gene, CDR1 is GTSNPN and CDR2 is SVGIG (reference sequence). V shed 3 bases, J shed 6 bases, and the junction held 2 bases outside the gene matches. The CDR3 sequence is 13 residues long. The CDR3 region is CAWRRGGPGELFF. CDR3 in DNA: TGTGCCTGGAGGCGGGGGGGCCCCGGGGAGCTGTTTTTT.

The gene calls are TRBV9 and TRBJ2-1; 12 positions match TRBD2. The CDR3 contains 14 residues. The ends lost 3 bases at V and 8 bases at J; junction bases unmatched: 3. Germline CDR1 and CDR2: SGDLS and YYNGEE. The chain's CDR3 is CASSASGRADEQFF. As DNA, the CDR3 is TGTGCCAGCAGCGCTAGCGGGAGGGCCGATGAGCAGTTCTTC.

This chain uses TRBV18 with TRBJ1-2; D is unresolved. The V gene's germline CDR1 is KGHSH and CDR2 LQKENI. The CDR3 length is 15 residues. With 3 bases removed from V and 4 bases from J, the gap between germline ends came to 15 bases. CDR3 sequence: CASSPPPPGSYGYTF. The CDR3 nucleotides are TGTGCCAGCTCACCTCCGCCTCCGGGGTCCTATGGCTACACCTTC.

This clone was seen a few times. The rearrangement uses TRBV11-2 and TRBJ1-2, with TRBD1 matching over 10 bases. Looked up from germline, CDR1 is SGHAT and CDR2 is FQNNGV. The CDR3 is 14 amino acids. V trimming: 4 bases; J trimming: 5 bases; junction bases outside the gene matches: 4. CDR3 sequence reads: CASSWDRGEYGYTF. For the CDR3, the DNA is TGTGCCAGCAGCTGGGACAGGGGAGAATATGGCTACACCTTC. Combining the CDR3 with reference TRBV11-2 and TRBJ1-2 gives the whole variable domain EAGVAQSPRYKIIEKRQSVAFWCNPISGHATLYWYQQILGQGPKLLIQFQNNGVVDDSQLPKDRFSAERLKGVDSTLKIQPAKLEDSAVYLCASSWDRGEYGYTFGSGTRLTVV.

The rearrangement uses TRBV28 and TRBJ1-4; D is unresolved. This CDR3 is 11 amino acids long. The V end lost 2 bases, the J end lost 8 bases, and 3 bases lay between the germline ends. In germline, CDR1 is MDHEN, CDR2 SYDVKM. CDR3 residues: CASSLLEKLFF. The CDR3 nucleotides are TGTGCCAGCAGTTTACTGGAAAAACTGTTTTTT.

A word on this clone: The junction shows a germline mismatch at one end, possibly a read error. J is TRBJ2-5 and V is TRBV6-4; no firm D call. The CDR3 runs 17 residues. CDR1 and CDR2 (germline): MRHNA, SNTAGT. CDR3 region: CASTDLVEYLLEETQYF. The CDR3 nucleotides read TGTGCCAGCACTGACTTAGTAGAGTATTTGTTGGAAGAGACCCAGTACTTC.

This sequence joins TRBV5-1 and TRBJ2-7; 8 bases are a match to TRBD2. After removal of 3 bases from V and 4 bases from J, the junction contained 9 bases not matched to a gene. This CDR3 region has 15 residues. From germline, CDR1 is SGHRS and CDR2 YFSETQ. Here the CDR3 DNA reads TGCGCCAGCAGCTCTGGGGGGAGCGGGGGTTACGAGCAGTACGTC. It specifies CASSSGGSGGYEQYV.

V and J are TRBV15 and TRBJ2-1; no clear D gene. CDR1 LNHNV and CDR2 YYDKDF come from the germline V gene (reference sequence). The CDR3 is 12 residues long. The V and J ends lost 0 bases and 10 bases respectively, with 7 bases between them. CDR3 sequence: CATSRDHTEQFF. CDR3 DNA sequence: TGTGCCACCAGCAGAGACCACACCGAGCAGTTCTTC.

J is TRBJ2-5 and V is TRBV6-4; 10 bases map to TRBD1. V was clipped by 7 bases and J by 3 bases; unmatched bases: 8. The CDR3 is 15 residues long. Per the germline V gene, CDR1 is MRHNA and CDR2 is SNTAGT. The CDR3 spells CASKKTGGGEETQYF. DNA for the CDR3: TGTGCCAGCAAAAAGACAGGGGGCGGGGAAGAGACCCAGTACTTC.

The chain combines TRBV27 with TRBJ2-2, with D perhaps TRBD1 (6 bases). V lost 7 bases and J lost 5, with 17 bases in between. The germline V gene encodes CDR1 MNHEY and CDR2 SMNVEV (reference sequence). This CDR3 is built from 15 residues. DNA of the CDR3: TGTGCCAGCACGACCGGGACACGAGGTACCGGGGAGCTGTTTTTT. This codes for CASTTGTRGTGELFF.